What follows are 27 T cell receptor beta chains derived from one specimen sequenced in a study of beta chain features in type 1 diabetes. The study, taken as a whole, reports: For Type 1 diabetes patients, all four CD4+ subsets carried TCRB CDR3s that were moderately but significantly shorter.

Antigens for these TCRs are unknown. The authors reverse transcribed all of the isolated RNA, so sequencing captured expressed TCRB transcripts. Assay: immunoSEQ multiplex PCR; the TCRdb copy retains only in-frame clones and omits some. The sample lists some 700,000 clones; around 15% were seen once. The sequenced material came from naive CD4+ T cells from blood. The receptors were gathered from a man aged 18 to 35 with type 1 diabetes.

In its sample, this clone was seen a few times. The chain is built from TRBV10-2 and TRBJ1-1, with TRBD1 matching 8 bases. Germline V gene lookup returns CDR1 WSHSY and CDR2 SAAADI. V shed 3 bases and J 6 bases; nucleotides not matched to a gene: 9. This CDR3 has 15 residues. The CDR3 region is CASSDPTGERAEAFF. The CDR3 DNA sequence: TGCGCCAGCAGTGACCCGACAGGGGAGAGGGCTGAAGCTTTCTTT.

This clone was recorded a few times. The J gene is TRBJ1-6, the V gene TRBV9; 7 bases align to TRBD1. The CDR3 is 16 amino acids. J was trimmed by 6 bases and V by 0 bases; bases with no gene match: 6. Germline loops: CDR1 SGDLS, CDR2 YYNGEE. CDR3 DNA sequence: TGTGCCAGCAGCGTAGACCCCAGGGGGAGTAATTCACCCCTCCACTTT. It encodes CASSVDPRGSNSPLHF.

This clone was seen a few times. The V gene is TRBV15, the J gene TRBJ2-1; D possibly corresponds to TRBD1 (6 bases). Germline-derived CDR1 and CDR2 are LNHNV and YYDKDF (reference sequence). V was trimmed by 0 bases and J by 6 bases, leaving 15 bases between them. The CDR3 is 16 residues long. In nucleotides, the CDR3 is TGTGCCACCAGCAGAGATGCTCAGGGGTCCGGCAATGAGCAGTTCTTC. Translation: CATSRDAQGSGNEQFF.

This clone has just a few counts. The chain is built from TRBV5-1 and TRBJ2-5; 7 bases fit TRBD2. V was pared by 4 bases and J by 1 base, with 7 bases of the junction left unmatched. Germline V gene sequence: CDR1 SGHRS, CDR2 YFSETQ. This CDR3 has 15 residues. The CDR3 DNA sequence: TGCGCCAGCAGCGTGAAGCGGGGACTCCAAGAGACCCAGTACTTC. It encodes CASSVKRGLQETQYF.

V usage is TRBV2 and J usage is TRBJ2-5; D gene ambiguous. This CDR3 is built from 12 residues. Germline loops: CDR1 SNHLY, CDR2 FYNNEI. Trimming took 4 bases from V and 4 from J, leaving 7 bases between them. In DNA form, the CDR3 reads TGTGCCAGCAGTGTGGCAGGAGAGACCCAGTACTTC. It translates to CASSVAGETQYF.

The DNA of the CDR3 is TGTGCCAGCAGCATGGGACAGGACTTTGGCTACACCTTC. Translation gives CASSMGQDFGYTF. This chain uses TRBV7-2 with TRBJ1-2, with TRBD1 matching 8 bases. The trim removed 5 bases at V and 7 bases at J, leaving 6 bases unmatched. The CDR3 is 13 residues long. Germline V gives CDR1 SGHTA, CDR2 FQGNSA.

This chain connects TRBV5-1 to TRBJ2-7, with D possibly TRBD1 on 6 matching bases. CDR3 length: 14 amino acids. V was trimmed by 6 bases and J by 3 bases, leaving 16 bases between them. Germline CDR1 SGHRS, CDR2 YFSETQ. As DNA, the CDR3 is TGCGCCAGCAAAAGGGCAGGGGCGAACTACGAGCAGTACTTC. It codes for CASKRAGANYEQYF.

The CDR3 DNA follows: TGTGCCAGCAGTTTACGCAGGGGAGTTAGTAGTGAGCAGTTCTTC. Encoded protein: CASSLRRGVSSEQFF. The chain uses TRBV28 and TRBJ2-1, with a tentative D call TRBD1 (6 bases). The CDR3 covers 15 residues. The V gene's germline CDR1 is MDHEN and CDR2 SYDVKM. Trimming stripped 2 bases from V and 9 bases from J, with 17 bases between.

This clone was detected only a few times. The rearrangement joins TRBV25-1 to TRBJ2-6, with TRBD2 identical over 7 bases. Trimming cost V 4 bases and J 2 bases; bases outside gene matches: 8. The germline CDR1 and CDR2 sequences are MGHDK and SYGVNS. This CDR3 comprises 17 residues. As DNA, the CDR3 is TGTGCCAGCAGTGCCTGGGGGGGGACCGCTGGGGCCAACGTCCTGACTTTC. This encodes CASSAWGGTAGANVLTF.

This clone was picked up a small number of times. The chain uses TRBV5-1 and TRBJ2-7; TRBD1 is a possible D gene (7 bases). This CDR3 is built from 15 residues. Germline V lookup: CDR1 SGHRS, CDR2 YFSETQ. Trimming left V 1 base short and J 0 bases short, with 11 bases between. The chain's CDR3 is CASSLTGDSSYEQYF. The CDR3 nucleotides are TGCGCCAGCAGCTTGACAGGGGACTCCTCCTACGAGCAGTACTTC.

The rearrangement uses TRBV11-2 and TRBJ2-1, with 9 bases identical to TRBD2. CDR1 is SGHAT and CDR2 is FQNNGV in the germline V gene. CDR3 size: 17 residues. J lost 2 bases, V lost 2 bases, and 7 bases had no gene match. The DNA of the CDR3 is TGTGCCAGCAGCTTATCCCTGGCGGGGGGGGCCTACAATGAGCAGTTCTTC. Protein product: CASSLSLAGGAYNEQFF.

This clone was found a few times. A junction end diverges from the germline sequence, so it may reflect a read error. This chain connects TRBV6-1 to TRBJ2-7; 7 bases are a match to TRBD1. Germline CDR1 reads MNHNS; CDR2 reads SASEGT. There are 13 residues in the CDR3. CDR3 protein: CASSDFGTGDSSF. The CDR3 bases are TGTGCCAGCAGTGATTTTGGCACAGGGGATTCTTCCTTC.

This clone has only a few counts. This chain links TRBV4-1 with TRBJ1-2; tentative D call: TRBD1 (6 bases). Germline assignment: CDR1 MGHRA and CDR2 YSYEKL. Trimming took 4 bases from V and 2 from J, leaving 17 bases between them. The CDR3 covers 16 residues. The CDR3, as DNA: TGCGCCAGCAGCCTATCCTGGACAGAGATAAACTATGGCTACACCTTC. Translating it yields CASSLSWTEINYGYTF.

This chain uses TRBV9 with TRBJ1-2, with TRBD1 identical over 10 bases. Germline V gene data show CDR1 as SGDLS and CDR2 as YYNGEE. Unmatched junction bases numbered 4, after V lost 4 bases and J lost 1 base. This CDR3 is built from 15 residues. The DNA for the CDR3 is TGTGCCAGCAGCATAGGGACAGGGGATAACTATGGCTACACCTTC. Its translation is CASSIGTGDNYGYTF.

This clone occurred a few times. The chain couples TRBV25-1 to TRBJ2-5; D unclear. The CDR3 has 14 residues. V was shortened by 3 bases and J by 1 base, with 9 bases between the two germline ends. The germline V gene has CDR1 MGHDK and CDR2 SYGVNS. In DNA form, the CDR3 reads TGTGCCAGCAGTGACACCAAATTCCAAGAGACCCAGTACTTC. This translates into CASSDTKFQETQYF.

This clone was detected only a few times. The chain combines TRBV29-1 with TRBJ2-5; 9 bases are a match to TRBD1. Unmatched junction bases numbered 8, after V lost 8 bases and J lost 4 bases. The V gene's germline CDR1 is SQVTM and CDR2 ANQGSEA. This CDR3 spans 13 amino acids. CDR3 residues: CSLRGQGGETQYF. The CDR3 nucleotides are TGCAGCCTCCGGGGACAGGGAGGAGAGACCCAGTACTTC.

The gene calls are TRBV10-3 and TRBJ2-2; no clear D. CDR3 length: 15 amino acids. Germline V lookup: CDR1 ENHRY, CDR2 SYGVKD. The germline V and J ends were trimmed by 1 base and 0 bases, with 6 bases remaining between them. The CDR3 reads CAISELLPNTGELFF. The CDR3 DNA reads as TGTGCCATCAGTGAGTTGCTACCGAACACCGGGGAGCTGTTTTTT.

This clone came up a few times. The CDR3 region has the DNA TGTGCCAGCACCCCCGCACTAGCGGGGTCCTACAATGAGCAGTTCTTC. Its translation is CASTPALAGSYNEQFF. The chain is built from TRBV7-6 and TRBJ2-1, with 10 bases that match TRBD2. Germline V lookup: CDR1 SGHVS, CDR2 FNYEAQ. The CDR3 length is 16 residues. With V trimmed by 7 bases and J by 1 base, 7 bases remained unmatched.

In this sample, this clone turned up a few times. The V call is TRBV18, the J call TRBJ2-3; TRBD1 agrees at 7 bases. CDR3 length equals 14 residues. Germline V CDR1 and CDR2: KGHSH, LQKENI. J gave up 2 bases and V 2 bases, and 1 base lay outside the gene matches. CDR3 region: CASSPGQATDTQYF. The CDR3, as DNA: TGTGCCAGCTCACCAGGACAGGCCACAGATACGCAGTATTTT.

This clone was picked up a small number of times. Other nucleotide sequences from this sample produce the same CDR3. The chain has TRBV5-1 and TRBJ1-6; D uncertain. The CDR3 extends over 13 amino acids. Trimming took off 3 bases at V and 7 bases at J, with 8 bases between the two ends. Germline CDR1 is SGHRS and CDR2 is YFSETQ. The CDR3, as DNA: TGCGCCAGCAGCTCAAGTGGGAATTCACCCCTCCACTTT. This codes for CASSSSGNSPLHF.

As for this clone: Other DNA sequences of this sample code for an identical CDR3. The chain couples TRBV7-2 to TRBJ2-7; D is undetermined. The germline V gene has CDR1 SGHTA and CDR2 FQGNSA. The CDR3 sequence is 11 residues long. The V end lost 3 bases, the J end lost 1 base, and 1 base lay between the germline ends. The CDR3 sequence is CASSLSYEQYF. The CDR3 coding sequence is TGTGCCAGCAGCTTGTCCTACGAGCAGTACTTC.

The table lists this clone with a few counts. The J gene is TRBJ2-3, the V gene TRBV5-4; D is undetermined. The ends were cut back, 4 bases at V and 2 bases at J, with 5 bases in the middle. The length of the CDR3 is 12 residues. The germline V gene has CDR1 SGHNT and CDR2 YYREEE (reference sequence). CDR3 residues: CASSPNTDTQYF. The CDR3 bases are TGTGCCAGCAGCCCAAACACAGATACGCAGTATTTT.

This clone was seen more than once but under ten times. The chain uses TRBV5-4 and TRBJ2-1; D uncertain. CDR3 length equals 15 residues. Per germline, CDR1 SGHNT and CDR2 YYREEE (reference sequence). Between the trimmed V and J ends, which lost 0 bases and 3 bases, there was a span of 10 bases. CDR3 DNA: TGTGCCAGCAGCTTGGGACACGTAATCTACAATGAGCAGTTCTTC. This sequence encodes CASSLGHVIYNEQFF.

V usage is TRBV10-3 and J usage is TRBJ2-4, with 8 bases matching TRBD2. The CDR3 consists of 15 residues. The trim removed 9 bases at V and 8 bases at J, leaving 15 bases unmatched. CDR1 and CDR2 (germline): ENHRY, SYGVKD. DNA of the CDR3: TGTGCCATTGCGGGGGGCCGGTCCCATCCGGACATTCAGTACTTC. Its protein product is CAIAGGRSHPDIQYF.

The chain carries TRBV7-2 and TRBJ2-7; TRBD1 might be the D (6 bases). There are 15 residues in the CDR3. V was cut by 1 base and J by 3 bases, with 13 bases left in between. The germline V gene encodes CDR1 SGHTA and CDR2 FQGNSA. In DNA, the CDR3 is TGTGCCAGCAGCTTAGGAGCTGGACAGAGCTACGAGCAGTACTTC. This translates into CASSLGAGQSYEQYF.

This chain links TRBV7-9 with TRBJ2-7, with a possible D match to TRBD2 (5 bases). V gave up 2 bases and J gave up 2 bases, with 10 bases separating them. Germline-derived CDR1 and CDR2 are SEHNR and FQNEAQ (reference sequence). The CDR3 runs to 14 residues. The CDR3 loop reads CASSLPGSTYEQYF. CDR3 in DNA: TGTGCCAGCAGCTTACCGGGGTCTACCTACGAGCAGTACTTC.

CDR3 in DNA: TGCGGCGCCCGGACAGGGGATCGCACCGGGGAGCTGTTTTTT. This gives the protein CGARTGDRTGELFF. This chain links TRBV29-1 with TRBJ2-2, with 9 positions matching TRBD1. CDR1 and CDR2 from the germline V gene are SQVTM and ANQGSEA. This CDR3 is built from 14 residues.